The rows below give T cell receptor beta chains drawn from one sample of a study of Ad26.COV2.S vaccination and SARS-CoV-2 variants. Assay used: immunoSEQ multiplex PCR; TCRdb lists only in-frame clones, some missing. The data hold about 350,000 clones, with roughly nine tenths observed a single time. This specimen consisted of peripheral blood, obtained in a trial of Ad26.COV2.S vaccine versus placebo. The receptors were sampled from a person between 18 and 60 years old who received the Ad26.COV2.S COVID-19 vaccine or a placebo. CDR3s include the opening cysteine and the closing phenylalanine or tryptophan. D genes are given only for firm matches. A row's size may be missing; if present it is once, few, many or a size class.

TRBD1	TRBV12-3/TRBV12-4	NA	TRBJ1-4	TGTGCCAGCAGCCTAGGGGGCGAAAAACTGTTTTTT	CASSLGGEKLFF
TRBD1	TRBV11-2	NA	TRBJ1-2	TGTGCCAGCAGCTCAACTCCGGGACAGGGGATCTCCTATGGCTACACCTTC	CASSSTPGQGISYGYTF
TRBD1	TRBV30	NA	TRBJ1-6	TGTGCCTGGCATACGGGGACAGTCAATTCACCCCTCCACTTT	CAWHTGTVNSPLHF
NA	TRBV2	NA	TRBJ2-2	TGTGCCAGCAGTGTTGAGGAGTTCACCGGGGAGCTGTTTTTT	CASSVEEFTGELFF
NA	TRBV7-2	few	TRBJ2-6	TGTGCCAGCAGCCGCGACATCTCTGGGGCCAACGTCCTGACTTTC	CASSRDISGANVLTF
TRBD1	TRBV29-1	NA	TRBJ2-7	TGCAGCGTTGAGGGACAGCGAAACTCCTACGAGCAGTACTTC	CSVEGQRNSYEQYF
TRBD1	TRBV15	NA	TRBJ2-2	TGTGCCACCAGCGGGGGGACAGGGAACACCGGGGAGCTGTTTTTT	CATSGGTGNTGELFF
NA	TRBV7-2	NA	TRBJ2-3	TGTGCCAGCAGCTTAAGGGTAGGGAGCACAGATACGCAGTATTTT	CASSLRVGSTDTQYF
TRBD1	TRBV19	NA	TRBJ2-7	TGTGCCAGTAGTAAGGGACAGGGGCCAACCTACGAGCAGTACTTC	CASSKGQGPTYEQYF
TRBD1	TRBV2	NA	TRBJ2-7	TGTGCCAGCAGGAGGACAGGGGACTCCTACGAGCAGTACTTC	CASRRTGDSYEQYF
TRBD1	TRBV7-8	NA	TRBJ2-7	TGTGCCAGCAGCCTTTCGACAGGGGATCTAGGATACGAGCAGTACTTC	CASSLSTGDLGYEQYF
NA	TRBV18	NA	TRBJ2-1	TGTGCCAGCTCACCACCCCCACACCGAAATGAGCAGTTCTTC	CASSPPPHRNEQFF
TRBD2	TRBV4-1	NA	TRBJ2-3	TGCGCCAGCAGCCAGACTAGCGGGGGGCCATTGACAGATACGCAGTATTTT	CASSQTSGGPLTDTQYF
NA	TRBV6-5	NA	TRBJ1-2	TGTGCCAGCAGTTTCACAGAAGTAGGTGGCTACACCTTC	CASSFTEVGGYTF
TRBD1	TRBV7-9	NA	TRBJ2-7	TGTGCCAGCAGCTTCGGGGACAGTACTTCCTACGAGCAGTACTTC	CASSFGDSTSYEQYF
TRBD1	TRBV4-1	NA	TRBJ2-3	TGCGCCAGCAGCCAAGTCTCCGGGACAGGGGGCACAGATACGCAGTATTTT	CASSQVSGTGGTDTQYF
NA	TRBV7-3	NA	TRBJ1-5	TGTGCCAGCAGCTTGATGGGGGGCAACAATCAGCCCCAGCATTTT	CASSLMGGNNQPQHF
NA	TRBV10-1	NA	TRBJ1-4	TGCGCCAGCATTTTCGGGGCTCCGTGGGAAAAACTGTTTTTT	CASIFGAPWEKLFF
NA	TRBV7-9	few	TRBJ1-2	TGTGCCAGCAGCCGGGGACGGAGCATGGGCTACACCTTC	CASSRGRSMGYTF
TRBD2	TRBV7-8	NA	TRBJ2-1	TGTGCCAGCAGCTTATTAGTTAGCGGGAACGACAATGAGCAGTTCTTC	CASSLLVSGNDNEQFF
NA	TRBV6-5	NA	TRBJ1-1	TGTGCCAGCAGACCATTAAGGAGGAACACTGAAGCTTTCTTT	CASRPLRRNTEAFF
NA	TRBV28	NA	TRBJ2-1	TGTGCCAGTTGGACAGCCTCTATGGGTGAGCAGTTCTTC	CASWTASMGEQFF
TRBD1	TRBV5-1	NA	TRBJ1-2	TGCGCCAGCACCTACTTTGGACAGGGGGGTTACGGCTACACCTTC	CASTYFGQGGYGYTF
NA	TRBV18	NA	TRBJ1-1	TGTGCCAGCTCACAGGAGGGGACGACCACTGAAGCTTTCTTT	CASSQEGTTTEAFF
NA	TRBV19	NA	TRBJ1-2	TGTGCCATTCGCGACAGACTTAACTATGGCTACACCTTC	CAIRDRLNYGYTF
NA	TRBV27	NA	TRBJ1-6	TGTGCCAGCAGTCCCCCTCGCGTTGTCGGAAATTCACCCCTCCACTTT	CASSPPRVVGNSPLHF
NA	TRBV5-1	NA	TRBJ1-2	TGCGCCAGCAGCCGGGATCGGAATGCTGGCTACACCTTC	CASSRDRNAGYTF
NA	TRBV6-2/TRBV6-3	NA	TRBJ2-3	TGTGCCAGCAGTTACTCGACGGGCACGCAGTATTTT	CASSYSTGTQYF
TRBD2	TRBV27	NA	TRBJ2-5	TGTGCCAGCAGTTTGGCTAGCACGGGGGGGGAGACCCAGTACTTC	CASSLASTGGETQYF
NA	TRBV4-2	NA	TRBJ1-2	TGTGCCAGCAGCCAAGATCAAAACACATTTGGCTACACCTTC	CASSQDQNTFGYTF
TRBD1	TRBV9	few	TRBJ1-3	TGTGCCAGCAGCTCCCCCCCGGGGGACAGAACTGGAAACACCATATATTTT	CASSSPPGDRTGNTIYF
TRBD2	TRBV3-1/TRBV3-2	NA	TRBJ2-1	TGTGCCAGCAGCCCAGTAGGGGAGGGGACCAATGAGCAGTTCTTC	CASSPVGEGTNEQFF
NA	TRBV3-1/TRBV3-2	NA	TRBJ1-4	TGTGCCAGCAGCCTACAGGGAATAGGTGAAAAACTGTTTTTT	CASSLQGIGEKLFF
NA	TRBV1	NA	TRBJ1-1	TGCACCAGCAGCTGTCAAGCTTTCTTT	CTSSCQAFF
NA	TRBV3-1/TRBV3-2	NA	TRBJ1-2	TGTGCCAGCAGCCAAGATTTCACAGGGTTGCCGTCTGGCTACACCTTC	CASSQDFTGLPSGYTF
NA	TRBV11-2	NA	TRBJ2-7	TGTGCCAGCAGCTTCCCCCTCGTTGGAGGGCCCTACGAGCAGTACTTC	CASSFPLVGGPYEQYF
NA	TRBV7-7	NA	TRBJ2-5	TGTGCCAGCAGCCCCGGCCCTCAGGGCGCCGCGACCCAGTACTTC	CASSPGPQGAATQYF
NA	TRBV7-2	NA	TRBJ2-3	TGTGCCAGCAGCTTAGCCGGCGGGGGCATCACAGATACGCAGTATTTT	CASSLAGGGITDTQYF
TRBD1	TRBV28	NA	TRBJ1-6	TGTGCCAGCACGGGACAGCTAAATTCACCCCTCCACTTT	CASTGQLNSPLHF
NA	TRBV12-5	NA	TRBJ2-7	TGTGCTAGTGGTTTGGTTTACGGGTCCGAGCAGTACTTC	CASGLVYGSEQYF
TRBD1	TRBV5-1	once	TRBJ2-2	TGCGCCAGCAGCTTGGTTCGGCAGGGGGTAGCCGGGGAGCTGTTTTTT	CASSLVRQGVAGELFF
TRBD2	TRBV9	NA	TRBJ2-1	TGTGCCAGCAGCCCCTGGACTAGCGGGGGGGATAATGAGCAGTTCTTC	CASSPWTSGGDNEQFF
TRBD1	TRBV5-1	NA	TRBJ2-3	TGCGCCAGCAGCGGGGGACAGGTTAGCACAGATACGCAGTATTTT	CASSGGQVSTDTQYF
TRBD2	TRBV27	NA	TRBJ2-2	TGTGCCAGCCGTTTGGCGGGACTAGAAACCGGGGAGCTGTTTTTT	CASRLAGLETGELFF
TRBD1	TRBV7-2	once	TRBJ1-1	TGTGCCAGCAGCTTATTGGAAGGGGGCTTCTCTGAAGCTTTCTTT	CASSLLEGGFSEAFF
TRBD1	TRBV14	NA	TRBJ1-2	TGTGCCAGCAGCCTCAAGATGAGAACCGGGACAGCTACTAACTATGGCTACACCTTC	CASSLKMRTGTATNYGYTF